The clone carrying this T cell receptor beta chain showed up many times. The data stem from a study of T-cell reconstitution after alpha-beta-depleted transplantation in children. Preparation of the TCRbeta library involved a method that used unique molecular identifiers. One entry per CDR3 protein, called by TCRdb with MiXCR from the PCR reads. The repertoire consists of 500,000 to 600,000 distinct CDR3 sequences, with 15% to 20% occurring once and the leading ten covering over 3%. V lost 6 bases and J lost 5, with 10 bases in between. Germline V gives CDR1 MGHDK, CDR2 SYGVNS. The CDR3 loop spans 12 amino acids.

The sequenced sample was PBMCs from the stem cell graft donor, obtained from the stem cell graft. The receptor comes from a human donor who donated a stem cell graft to a child with acute lymphoblastic leukemia. The chain combines TRBV25-1 with TRBJ2-5; the D is unclear. The DNA for the CDR3 is TGTGCCAGCAGCAATATTGGGGAGACCCAGTACTTC. It is translated as CASSNIGETQYF.